One and the same sample provided the 16 T cell receptor beta chains below, sequenced in a study of early T cells in non-severe SARS-CoV-2 infection. TCRdb fed the 5' RACE reads into MiXCR, producing one record per CDR3 protein. The table lists more than 25,000 distinct CDR3 sequences, around 5.9% of them singletons. The sample consisted of whole blood. The receptors here all came from an adult who was a healthcare worker with PCR-confirmed SARS-CoV-2 infection or an uninfected control (not recorded which).

This clonotype showed up many times. The chain employs TRBV20-1 and TRBJ1-1, with D perhaps TRBD1 (6 bases). Deletions cut 4 bases from V and 10 bases from J, with 19 bases between. The CDR3 spans 13 residues. Germline V CDR1 and CDR2: DFQATT, SNEGSKA (reference sequence). The CDR3 bases are TGCAGTGCTACAAATACAGGGTCATCTGTAGCTTTCTTT. Translating gives CSATNTGSSVAFF.

This clonotype was counted at least ten times. This chain joins TRBV12-3 or TRBV12-4 and TRBJ2-5, with 8 nucleotides matching TRBD1. Unmatched junction bases numbered 9, after V lost 5 bases and J lost 7 bases. This CDR3 contains 14 residues. Here the CDR3 DNA reads TGTGCCAGCAGTCTGACAGGGGCCGAGGGGACCCAGTACTTC. It codes for CASSLTGAEGTQYF.

This chain uses TRBV7-9 with TRBJ1-4; D is perhaps TRBD1 (5 bases). The CDR3 loop spans 16 amino acids. CDR1 SEHNR and CDR2 FQNEAQ come from the germline V gene (reference sequence). V was cut by 5 bases and J by 7 bases, with 20 bases left in between. In DNA form, the CDR3 reads TGTGCCAGCAGCCCAGACGGCGGGGGGTCAGGTGAAAAACTGTTTTTT. Translating it yields CASSPDGGGSGEKLFF.

This clonotype has ten or more counts. V is TRBV15 and J is TRBJ1-2, with D maybe TRBD1 (5 bases). CDR1 and CDR2 from the germline V gene are LNHNV and YYDKDF (reference sequence). The V and J ends lost 0 bases and 6 bases respectively, with 14 bases between them. The CDR3 extends over 15 amino acids. The CDR3 region has the DNA TGTGCCACCAGCAGAGATCGTGTAGGGGCGGATGGCTACACCTTC. Encoded protein: CATSRDRVGADGYTF.

V usage is TRBV12-3 or TRBV12-4 and J usage is TRBJ2-7, with 8 bases aligning to TRBD1. The CDR3 consists of 15 residues. The V gene end was trimmed by 1 base and the J gene end by 5 bases; junction bases not matched to a gene: 7. The CDR3: CASSLGQGIDNEQYF. CDR3 bases: TGTGCCAGCAGTTTAGGACAGGGGATTGATAACGAGCAGTACTTC.

This clonotype was detected ten times or more. The chain uses TRBV20-1 and TRBJ2-1; TRBD2 agrees at 10 bases. CDR1 is DFQATT, CDR2 SNEGSKA, per germline (reference sequence). The CDR3 contains 17 residues. V shed 2 bases and J 4 bases; nucleotides not matched to a gene: 11. CDR3 in DNA: TGCAGTGCTAGAACGGTAGCGGGGGGACCGGAGTACAATGAGCAGTTCTTC. It codes for CSARTVAGGPEYNEQFF.

There are many counts of this clonotype. The chain couples TRBV5-4 to TRBJ2-5, with a weak D call TRBD2 (7 bases). Trimming left V 0 bases short and J 5 bases short, with 17 bases between. The germline gives CDR1 SGHNT, CDR2 YYREEE (reference sequence). The CDR3 extends over 16 amino acids. The CDR3 DNA reads as TGTGCCAGCAGCTTGGTGTCGGGGGGCAGTACGGAGACCCAGTACTTC. As protein: CASSLVSGGSTETQYF.

This clonotype was detected many times. The V and J genes are TRBV9 and TRBJ2-2, with D perhaps being TRBD1 or TRBD2 (5 bases each). This CDR3 spans 16 amino acids. Trimming removed 4 bases from V and 6 bases from J, with 19 bases in between. Germline V gene lookup returns CDR1 SGDLS and CDR2 YYNGEE. CDR3 DNA sequence: TGTGCCAGCAGCCCCCATCCCGCCGGGACCTCCGGGGAGCTGTTTTTT. Protein product: CASSPHPAGTSGELFF.

This clonotype has at least ten counts. The chain uses TRBV6-1 and TRBJ1-5; 7 bases line up with TRBD1. V lost 6 bases to trimming and J lost 5 bases; unmatched junction nucleotides: 19. Germline V gives CDR1 MNHNS, CDR2 SASEGT. The CDR3 length is 18 residues. The CDR3 reads CASRWDLRWTGGDQPQHF. The CDR3 nucleotides are TGTGCCAGCAGGTGGGACTTAAGATGGACAGGCGGAGATCAGCCCCAGCATTTT.

This clonotype was observed many times. The chain is built from TRBV20-1 and TRBJ1-4, with 9 bases identical to TRBD1. The CDR3 runs to 16 residues. The V gene end was trimmed by 0 bases and the J gene end by 3 bases; junction bases not matched to a gene: 5. Germline V gives CDR1 DFQATT, CDR2 SNEGSKA (reference sequence). The CDR3 region has the DNA TGCAGTGCTAGAGATAACAGGGGGCCGGCTAATGAAAAACTGTTTTTT. This gives the protein CSARDNRGPANEKLFF.

This clonotype was picked up many times. The rearrangement uses TRBV19 and TRBJ1-1; TRBD1 is a possible D gene (6 bases). Germline V gene lookup returns CDR1 LNHDA and CDR2 SQIVND (reference sequence). Trimming took 6 bases from V and 0 from J, leaving 17 bases between them. The CDR3 has 16 residues. This CDR3 reads CASRDRGGVLNTEAFF. CDR3 sequence (DNA): TGTGCCAGTAGAGACCGGGGGGGCGTTCTGAACACTGAAGCTTTCTTT. The whole variable domain, remainder taken from reference TRBV19 and TRBJ1-1, is DGGITQSPKYLFRKEGQNVTLSCEQNLNHDAMYWYRQDPGQGLRLIYYSQIVNDFQKGDIAEGYSVSREKKESFPLTVTSAQKNPTAFYLCASRDRGGVLNTEAFFGQGTRLTVV.

This chain uses TRBV7-6 with TRBJ2-1; the D gene is possibly TRBD2 (5 bases). This CDR3 is 14 amino acids long. V lost 2 bases and J 5 bases, leaving 10 bases between the germline ends. Per the germline V gene, CDR1 is SGHVS and CDR2 is FNYEAQ. As DNA, the CDR3 is TGTGCCAGCAGCTTACGAGTGGAGGACAATGAGCAGTTCTTC. Translated: CASSLRVEDNEQFF.

This clonotype was seen many times. J is TRBJ2-2 and V is TRBV7-6, with D uncertain. V was cut by 8 bases and J by 4 bases, with 14 bases left in between. The CDR3 covers 14 residues. Germline assignment: CDR1 SGHVS and CDR2 FNYEAQ. The CDR3 region is CASLGWGSTGELFF. DNA for the CDR3: TGTGCCAGCCTAGGGTGGGGATCCACCGGGGAGCTGTTTTTT.

This clonotype has at least ten counts. The rearrangement uses TRBV5-1 and TRBJ2-7, with no clear D. Germline-derived CDR1 and CDR2 are SGHRS and YFSETQ. CDR3 length: 15 amino acids. V dropped 0 bases and J dropped 5 bases, with 15 bases sitting between them. The CDR3 DNA follows: TGCGCCAGCAGCTTGGAGGCCACGTCTGGCAACGAGCAGTACTTC. Translation gives CASSLEATSGNEQYF.

This clonotype occurred many times. This sequence joins TRBV14 and TRBJ1-1; unclear D gene. From germline, CDR1 is SGHDN and CDR2 FVKESK. The CDR3 spans 12 residues. V lost 1 base and J lost 12, with 12 bases in between. CDR3 residues: CASSQGLGSTFF. CDR3 bases: TGTGCCAGCAGCCAAGGTCTAGGTTCGACTTTCTTT.

The table lists this clonotype with a few counts. The chain joins TRBV13 to TRBJ2-7, with D possibly being TRBD1 (6 bases). The CDR3 spans 13 residues. V lost 1 base and J lost 7, with 11 bases in between. CDR1 and CDR2 from the germline V gene are PRHDT and FYEKMQ (reference sequence). The CDR3 reads CASSLVGGREQYF. The DNA for the CDR3 is TGTGCCAGCAGCTTAGTTGGGGGCCGGGAGCAGTACTTC.